The text below deals with one T cell receptor (beta chain). The data are from a study of blood T cell repertoires in COVID-19. Background on the study: COVID-19 samples from acute and convalescent phases originated in the United States, Italy and Spain. Sources were T cells, B-cell-depleted T cells, or PBMCs; the material itself was cDNA or gDNA.

In the authors' workflow: Quantification of nucleated cells was approximated via reference gene primer amplification. Generated by immunoSEQ multiplex PCR, the TCRdb table keeps only in-frame clones and is missing some. V, J and clone size were drawn from that table, and D and trimming were deduced from the DNA. The sample records about 180,000 clones, approximately 86% being singletons. V was cut by 3 bases and J by 6 bases, with 9 bases left in between. The CDR3 is 13 residues long. CDR1 and CDR2 from the germline V gene are SGDLS and YYNGEE. Material: peripheral blood. This TCR derives from a man aged 45 to 65 with active or convalescent COVID-19. This chain connects TRBV9 to TRBJ2-2, with D uncertain. Here the CDR3 reads CASSAQEAGELFF. DNA of the CDR3: TGTGCCAGCAGCGCCCAGGAAGCCGGGGAGCTGTTTTTT.